This is a list of T cell receptor beta chains from one sample in a study of early T cells in non-severe SARS-CoV-2 infection. TCRdb processed the 5' RACE reads anew with MiXCR; each CDR3 protein has one entry. The table shows fewer than 95,000 distinct CDR3 sequences, with around 16% occurring only once. Sequencing used whole blood, obtained at baseline. Receptors were obtained from an adult who was a healthcare worker with PCR-confirmed SARS-CoV-2 infection or an uninfected control (not recorded which). Each CDR3 is given with its conserved first and last residue. Fields, in order: V gene, J gene, D gene, clone size, CDR3 DNA, CDR3 protein. A D gene is named only where the DNA matches it firmly. Clone size, where shown, is once, few, many, or a class for clones that have expanded.

V: TRBV20-1
J: TRBJ2-1
D: -
size: -
DNA: TGCAGTGCTAGAGATCGAGGGTTGGGCTTTGAGCAGTTCTTC
CDR3: CSARDRGLGFEQFF

V: TRBV4-1
J: TRBJ2-3
D: -
size: -
DNA: TGCGCCAGCAAGATACAGCCTGACACAGATACGCAGTATTTT
CDR3: CASKIQPDTDTQYF

V: TRBV20-1
J: TRBJ2-7
D: TRBD1
size: many
DNA: TGCAGTGCTGCCGACAGGGAATACCACGAGCAGTACTTC
CDR3: CSAADREYHEQYF

V: TRBV19
J: TRBJ2-5
D: -
size: -
DNA: TGTGCCAGTACCCCGAGGGGGGCGTGGGGAGAGACCCAGTACTTC
CDR3: CASTPRGAWGETQYF

V: TRBV10-3
J: TRBJ2-1
D: -
size: few
DNA: TGTGCCATCAGCGATGACTCACAGGGTAGCTCCTACAATGAGCAGTTCTTC
CDR3: CAISDDSQGSSYNEQFF

V: TRBV28
J: TRBJ2-5
D: -
size: -
DNA: TGTGCCAGCAGTTTACAGGGGAAGACCCAGTACTTC
CDR3: CASSLQGKTQYF

V: TRBV12-3/TRBV12-4
J: TRBJ2-7
D: TRBD1
size: -
DNA: TGTGCCAGCAGTTTAGCGGGGACAGCTTACGAGCAGTACTTC
CDR3: CASSLAGTAYEQYF

V: TRBV12-3/TRBV12-4
J: TRBJ1-2
D: TRBD1
size: many
DNA: TGTGCCAGCAGCTTACCCGGACAGGGAGGCGGCTACACCTTC
CDR3: CASSLPGQGGGYTF

V: TRBV20-1
J: TRBJ1-2
D: -
size: -
DNA: TGCAGTGCTAGCGACTATGGCTACACCTTC
CDR3: CSASDYGYTF

V: TRBV2
J: TRBJ1-1
D: -
size: -
DNA: TGTGCCAGCTTGGGGAACGAAGCTTTCTTT
CDR3: CASLGNEAFF

V: TRBV20-1
J: TRBJ2-5
D: -
size: -
DNA: TGCAGTGCTCCCCGGGACTACCAAGAGACCCAGTACTTC
CDR3: CSAPRDYQETQYF

V: TRBV5-5
J: TRBJ2-7
D: -
size: -
DNA: TGTGCCAGCAGTCTCGACAGTTTGGGGGAGCAGTACTTC
CDR3: CASSLDSLGEQYF

V: TRBV5-6
J: TRBJ2-1
D: -
size: many
DNA: TGTGCCAGCAGCCTAGAGGGGACCTACAATGAGCAGTTCTTC
CDR3: CASSLEGTYNEQFF

V: TRBV6-1
J: TRBJ2-1
D: TRBD1
size: -
DNA: TGTGCCAGCAGTCAACGACGAGGACTTACAGGGGGCTACAATGAGCAGTTCTTC
CDR3: CASSQRRGLTGGYNEQFF

V: TRBV20-1
J: TRBJ2-1
D: TRBD2
size: few
DNA: TGCAGTGCGGCCGGGACTAGCTCGGTTGAGCAGTTCTTC
CDR3: CSAAGTSSVEQFF

V: TRBV28
J: TRBJ2-3
D: -
size: -
DNA: TGTGCCAGCAGCTACCAGAGCACAGATACGCAGTATTTT
CDR3: CASSYQSTDTQYF

V: TRBV4-1
J: TRBJ2-2
D: -
size: many
DNA: TGCGCCAGCAGCCAAGAAAGGCAGGCCGGGGAGCTGTTTTTT
CDR3: CASSQERQAGELFF

V: TRBV6-6
J: TRBJ2-7
D: -
size: few
DNA: TGTGCCAGCAGTGAGGGGGGAGAGCAGTACTTC
CDR3: CASSEGGEQYF

V: TRBV6-1
J: TRBJ2-4
D: -
size: -
DNA: TGTGCCAGCAGTGGGGACATTCAGTACTTC
CDR3: CASSGDIQYF

V: TRBV11-2
J: TRBJ2-1
D: TRBD2
size: few
DNA: TGTGCCAGCAGCCACGGGCGGGAGGGCCTCCTACTTTTCAATGAGCAGTTCTTC
CDR3: CASSHGREGLLLFNEQFF

V: TRBV19
J: TRBJ1-4
D: -
size: many
DNA: TGTGCCAGCACTACGAGGTGGGGAACTAATGAAAAACTGTTTTTT
CDR3: CASTTRWGTNEKLFF

V: TRBV28
J: TRBJ2-3
D: TRBD2
size: few
DNA: TGTGCCAGCGATACCCCGAAGCGGGAGGGCCATACGCAGTATTTT
CDR3: CASDTPKREGHTQYF

V: TRBV28
J: TRBJ2-7
D: -
size: -
DNA: TGTGCCAGCAGTTGGCAGATAAGCTCCTACGAGCAGTACTTC
CDR3: CASSWQISSYEQYF

V: TRBV20-1
J: TRBJ2-1
D: -
size: few
DNA: TGCAGTGCTCCCAAAACCCCCTCTTCCGGGATGAAGTATCGGTTCTTC
CDR3: CSAPKTPSSGMKYRFF

V: TRBV18
J: TRBJ2-7
D: TRBD1
size: -
DNA: TGTGCCAGCTCTCCGGTGAGACAGGGAAACTACGAGCAGTACTTC
CDR3: CASSPVRQGNYEQYF

V: TRBV5-4
J: TRBJ2-1
D: -
size: -
DNA: TGTGCCAGCAGCAATTCCGAGAATGAGCAGTTCTTC
CDR3: CASSNSENEQFF